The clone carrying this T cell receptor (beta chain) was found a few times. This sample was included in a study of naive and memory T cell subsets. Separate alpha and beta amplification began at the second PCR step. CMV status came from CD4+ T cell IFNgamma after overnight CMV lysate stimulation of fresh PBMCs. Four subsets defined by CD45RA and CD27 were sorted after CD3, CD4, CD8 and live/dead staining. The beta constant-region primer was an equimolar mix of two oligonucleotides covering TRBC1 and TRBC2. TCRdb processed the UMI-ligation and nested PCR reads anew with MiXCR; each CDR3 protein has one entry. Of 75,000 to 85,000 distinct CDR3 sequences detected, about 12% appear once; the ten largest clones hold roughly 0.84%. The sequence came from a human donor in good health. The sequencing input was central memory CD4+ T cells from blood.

The CDR3 spells CASSPTSGRVETQYF. CDR3 bases: TGTGCCAGCAGTCCGACTAGCGGGAGAGTGGAGACCCAGTACTTC. The chain joins TRBV27 to TRBJ2-5; TRBD2 agrees at 12 bases. The CDR3 is 15 amino acids. J lost 5 bases, V lost 5 bases, and 6 bases had no gene match. In germline, CDR1 is MNHEY, CDR2 SMNVEV (reference sequence).